This T cell receptor (beta chain) was profiled in a study of tumor-infiltrating lymphocytes in primary liver carcinoma (dated by TCRdb to 2017 to 2019). Notes on the research overall: The five patients, three men and two women aged 30 to 69 years, had hepatocellular carcinoma (four) or combined HCC and intrahepatic cholangiocarcinoma (one). Technical replicate repertoires showed high reproducibility, with mean shared-clone rates around 0.91 and correlation coefficients above 0.95. A total of about 35 specimens from 5 patients, comprising about 25 tumor regions, 5 adjacent noncancerous liver tissues and 5 peripheral blood samples, were covered by TCRbeta repertoire sequencing. The five patients had tumors staged T1-T3 N0M0, with maximum diameters ranging from roughly 4.2 to 10 cm. To link TCRbeta repertoire diversity to the local molecular phenotype, the approximately 24 tumor region samples were profiled with Agilent mRNA microarrays. TCRbeta repertoire sequencing, expression microarrays and whole-exome sequencing were combined in the study across five regions of each liver tumor, with adjacent normal tissue and blood also included. Each sample produced about 3.5 to 7.13 million productive TCRbeta reads, and read depth showed no significant difference between tissue types.

Without any cell sorting, total RNA and DNA were co-extracted from about 20-30 mg of bulk tissue using the AllPrep DNA/RNA mini kit. Between November 2015 and March 2016, about 5 patients in China with histopathologically diagnosed primary liver carcinoma had their tumors surgically resected. Chronic HBV infection was present in the patients, and the patients were treatment-naive at sampling. Five spatially separated regions were sampled from each tumor: the superior, inferior, left-lateral and right-lateral poles, plus the tumor centre. Histological examination found more than 90% viable tumor cells in every tumor sample. Fresh tumor and adjacent tissue pieces were bisected; one half was stored in RNAlater at -80°C, the other sent for histology. Summary of the overall study and its limitations: Repertoire overlap was found to be higher between tumor regions (mean around 35%) than between tumor-adjacent (roughly 17%) or tumor-blood (14%) pairs, consistent with antigen-driven expansion. Because the samples were bulk and unsorted, CD4+ and CD8+ T cell repertoires could not be compared. With just a handful of patients in the study, the authors point out that the findings should be validated in a larger study. Because sequencing covered only the TCR beta chain and unpaired alpha chains were not captured, true repertoire diversity is likely underestimated. The top 250 clones made up a significantly larger repertoire fraction in tumors than in blood (p = 0.039). Only roughly 7-24% of top clones appeared in all five regions of a tumor, which suggests that tumor-infiltrating T cells are spatially heterogeneous.

In the case of this clonotype: The antigen this receptor binds is unknown. In this CDR3 the conserved last residue, phenylalanine or tryptophan, is missing, so a read error is likely.

TCRbeta-specific cDNA was reverse-transcribed from 500 ng total RNA using a constant-region primer and ProtoScript II reverse transcriptase. Construction of the TCRbeta libraries relied on three nested rounds of multiplex PCR, following a slightly modified ARM-PCR procedure. Sample barcodes and Illumina adapters were added in a final 25-cycle PCR with Deep VentR polymerase. Before sequencing, amplicons of 200-500 bp were gel-purified using a QIAquick gel extraction kit. The TCRbeta amplicons were sequenced with 250-bp paired-end reads on an Illumina HiSeq 2500. In the authors' own workflow: Trimmomatic v0.33 was used to quality-trim the reads, and FLASH v1.2.11 was used to merge paired reads so that full CDR3 sequences could be recovered. MiGEC v1.2.1b assigned V, D and J germline segments to the rearranged TCRbeta sequences. VDJtools v1.0.0 computed clonotype statistics and Shannon-Wiener diversity indices. Except for diversity analysis, only the 250 most abundant clonotypes of each sample were used in subsequent analyses to reduce sampling bias. Through fastp at Q25 and MiXCR, TCRdb rebuilt clones from the public reads, retaining in-frame beta chains. Every entry covers one CDR3 protein and lists the most common genes and DNA from its rows. TCRdb, not the original authors, processed these V and J calls. The sample contains roughly 25,000 distinct CDR3 sequences, approximately 78% of them found a single time. Of the sample, 45% to 50% falls within the top ten clones.

The receptor was isolated from a man aged 35-49 years with primary liver carcinoma and hepatitis B virus infection. Source material: liver tumor tissue from sampling region 3. Sample cell subset or site, as interpreted from the label and publication: tumor region T3, left-lateral pole.

CDR3 loop: CACSLEPESSYNEQFL. The sequenced DNA: TGTGCCTGCAGCTTAGAACCAGAGAGCTCCTACAATGAGCAGTTCTTG. The chain uses TRBV11-2 and TRBJ2-1; confidence is insufficient to name the D gene. CDR1 and CDR2 were assigned from the germline V gene as SGHAT and FQNNGV. The CDR3 is 16 amino acids in total, end residues counted. CDR3 DNA only is kept here, 48 bases in frame from base 1.